This passage covers 25 T cell receptor beta chains from one sample sequenced in a study of early T cells in non-severe SARS-CoV-2 infection. TCRdb re-called the 5' RACE reads through MiXCR, storing one row per CDR3 protein. The table records 20,000 to 25,000 distinct CDR3 sequences, roughly 5% of them present only once. Material: whole blood. Receptors originate from an adult who was a healthcare worker with PCR-confirmed SARS-CoV-2 infection or an uninfected control (not recorded which).

This clonotype was recorded many times. This chain links TRBV27 with TRBJ2-4, with D tentatively TRBD1 (5 bases). CDR3 length: 14 amino acids. Trimming took 5 bases from V and 2 from J, leaving 10 bases between them. The V gene's germline CDR1 is MNHEY and CDR2 SMNVEV (reference sequence). The CDR3 region has the DNA TGTGCCAGCAGTGGGGCAGGGACCAAAAACATTCAGTACTTC. This sequence encodes CASSGAGTKNIQYF.

The chain carries TRBV14 and TRBJ1-4; D is unclear. Germline V CDR1 and CDR2: SGHDN, FVKESK. This CDR3 is 15 amino acids long. Trimming left V 4 bases short and J 4 bases short, with 13 bases between. CDR3 sequence reads: CASSPFGGLNEKLFF. CDR3 bases: TGTGCCAGCAGCCCATTCGGCGGACTTAATGAAAAACTGTTTTTT.

This clonotype was seen ten or more times. The chain employs TRBV7-9 and TRBJ2-3; the D gene could be TRBD1 or TRBD2 (5 bases each). V lost 11 bases and J 3 bases, leaving 12 bases between the germline ends. Per germline, CDR1 SEHNR and CDR2 FQNEAQ (reference sequence). There are 12 residues in the CDR3. The CDR3 region is CAGGVVTDTQYF. DNA for the CDR3: TGTGCCGGGGGAGTTGTGACAGATACGCAGTATTTT.

This clonotype has at least ten counts. This chain joins TRBV7-8 and TRBJ2-2; 7 bases are a match to TRBD2. The germline V gene has CDR1 SGHVS and CDR2 FQNEAQ. There are 16 residues in the CDR3. Trimming took 5 bases from V and 2 from J; bases not matched to a gene: 8. Here the CDR3 DNA reads TGTGCCAGCAGCCTCAGGGTAGCGGGCAACACCGGGGAGCTGTTTTTT. Translated: CASSLRVAGNTGELFF. The whole variable domain, remainder taken from reference TRBV7-8 and TRBJ2-2, is GAGVSQSPRYKVAKRGQDVALRCDPISGHVSLFWYQQALGQGPEFLTYFQNEAQLDKSGLPSDRFFAERPEGSVSTLKIQRTQQEDSAVYLCASSLRVAGNTGELFFGEGSRLTVL.

This clonotype was detected many times. The CDR3 DNA follows: TGCAGTGCTACCCTAGCGGGAGTGTGGAATGAGCAGTTCTTC. It is translated as CSATLAGVWNEQFF. V is TRBV20-1 and J is TRBJ2-1; 10 nucleotides align to TRBD2. Germline-derived CDR1 and CDR2 are DFQATT and SNEGSKA (reference sequence). The J segment lost 7 bases and the V segment lost 4 bases, leaving 7 bases of the junction unmatched. This CDR3 has 14 amino acids.

The sample holds a few counts of this clonotype. V and J are TRBV19 and TRBJ2-1; perhaps TRBD2 as D (5 bases). The CDR3 is 15 residues long. The ends were cut back, 5 bases at V and 4 bases at J, with 15 bases in the middle. CDR1 and CDR2 from the germline V gene are LNHDA and SQIVND (reference sequence). The DNA for the CDR3 is TGTGCCAGTAGTCCCCAGGAGGATCGATACAATGAGCAGTTCTTC. Amino acid sequence: CASSPQEDRYNEQFF.

This clonotype has only a few counts. V and J are TRBV14 and TRBJ2-1, with D maybe TRBD1 (6 bases). The ends were cut back, 3 bases at V and 13 bases at J, with 13 bases in the middle. This CDR3 comprises 12 residues. Germline CDR1 reads SGHDN; CDR2 reads FVKESK. CDR3 protein: CASSQDRRTQFF. The CDR3, as DNA: TGTGCCAGCAGCCAGGACAGACGAACCCAGTTCTTC.

This clonotype has ten or more counts. The chain combines TRBV10-3 with TRBJ1-2, with TRBD1 identical over 7 bases. Losses at the gene ends were 3 bases for V and 6 bases for J; bases not matched to a gene: 4. CDR1 and CDR2 (germline): ENHRY, SYGVKD. This CDR3 has 13 residues. The CDR3 loop is CAISEDRVDGYTF. Here the CDR3 DNA reads TGTGCCATCAGTGAAGACAGGGTGGATGGCTACACCTTC.

This clonotype came up many times. The V gene is TRBV21-1, the J gene TRBJ2-1; the table's D call TRBD1 went unverified against the DNA. TRBV21-1 is a recognized pseudogene. This CDR3 comprises 17 residues. CDR3 amino acids: CARSAPGGNRSYNEQFF. CDR3 nucleotide sequence: TGTGCCAGATCAGCACCGGGGGGCAATAGGTCCTACAATGAGCAGTTCTTC.

This clonotype appeared many times. The chain employs TRBV4-1 and TRBJ2-7, with D perhaps TRBD2 (6 bases). Trimming took 2 bases from V and 3 from J, leaving 23 bases between them. Germline CDR1 reads MGHRA; CDR2 reads YSYEKL. CDR3 length: 18 amino acids. CDR3 in DNA: TGCGCCAGCAGCCAAACAGAGATTGGAGGGGAACGAATCTACGAGCAGTACTTC. Translated, it gives CASSQTEIGGERIYEQYF.

This clonotype was picked up a small number of times. The rearrangement links TRBV18 to TRBJ2-5; D may match TRBD1 or TRBD2 (5 bases each). The CDR3 consists of 16 residues. Trimming cost V 6 bases and J 0 bases, with 17 bases left between them. Germline V gives CDR1 KGHSH, CDR2 LQKENI. This CDR3 reads CASSRSTWGYQETQYF. CDR3 in DNA: TGTGCCAGCTCGCGCTCCACCTGGGGGTACCAAGAGACCCAGTACTTC.

This clonotype was counted only a few times. CDR3 in amino acids: CASSGQGQGISPLHF. For the CDR3, the DNA is TGTGCCAGCAGCGGTCAGGGACAGGGGATTTCACCCCTCCACTTT. This chain connects TRBV7-9 to TRBJ1-6; the match to TRBD1 covers 10 bases. The CDR3 has 15 residues. The germline gives CDR1 SEHNR, CDR2 FQNEAQ (reference sequence). J was trimmed by 9 bases and V by 5 bases; bases with no gene match: 7.

The table lists this clonotype with many counts. CDR3 nucleotide sequence: TGTGCCAGCAGCTCTGAGGGAGTCGGCACAGATACGCAGTATTTT. Protein product: CASSSEGVGTDTQYF. J is TRBJ2-3 and V is TRBV7-2; D perhaps matches TRBD2 (5 bases). The germline gives CDR1 SGHTA, CDR2 FQGNSA. Trimming removed 4 bases from V and 1 base from J, with 12 bases in between. The CDR3 covers 15 residues.

The V call is TRBV3-1, the J call TRBJ2-1; 12 bases are a match to TRBD2. There are 15 residues in the CDR3. Losses at the gene ends were 4 bases for V and 10 bases for J; bases not matched to a gene: 8. CDR1 and CDR2 (germline): LGHDT, YNNKEL (reference sequence). CDR3 residues: CASSRLAGEDGEQFF. CDR3 coding DNA: TGTGCCAGCAGCCGACTAGCGGGAGAGGATGGGGAGCAGTTCTTC.

V gene TRBV10-3 combines with J gene TRBJ2-3, with TRBD2 identical over 8 bases. Unmatched junction bases numbered 6, after V lost 0 bases and J lost 7 bases. This CDR3 spans 15 amino acids. Germline assignment: CDR1 ENHRY and CDR2 SYGVKD. CDR3 protein: CAISESLGRAYTQYF. The CDR3 DNA follows: TGTGCCATCAGTGAGTCGCTCGGGAGGGCCTATACGCAGTATTTT.

This clonotype was seen ten or more times. CDR3 sequence: CASSLPPATELPGANVLTF. Written as DNA, the CDR3 is TGTGCCAGCAGTTTACCGCCGGCAACGGAGCTGCCTGGGGCCAACGTCCTGACTTTC. This chain joins TRBV28 and TRBJ2-6; D gene unclear. V was clipped by 2 bases and J by 2 bases, with 19 bases between them. CDR1 MDHEN and CDR2 SYDVKM come from the germline V gene. This CDR3 region has 19 residues.

This clonotype has ten or more counts. The chain links TRBV11-2 to TRBJ2-1, with unresolved D. The V end was cut by 3 bases, the J end by 0 bases, with 6 bases between. CDR1 SGHAT and CDR2 FQNNGV come from the germline V gene. The CDR3 runs to 14 residues. CDR3 nucleotide sequence: TGTGCCAGCAGCTTGAGCGTCTCCTACAATGAGCAGTTCTTC. This sequence encodes CASSLSVSYNEQFF.

This clonotype was seen many times. A read error is likely, as this CDR3 ends without the conserved phenylalanine or tryptophan. The DNA is omitted, as the CDR3 cannot be located on it reliably, and the CDR3 follows TCRdb's listing. The chain links TRBV6-2 or TRBV6-3 to TRBJ2-1; TRBD2, the table's D call, was not compared with the DNA. A total of 12 residues make up the CDR3, ends included. Germline V CDR1 and CDR2: MNHEY, SVGEGT. The CDR3 loop is CASSYEGRVVGV.

This clonotype appeared many times. This chain joins TRBV30 and TRBJ2-1; 7 nucleotides agree with TRBD1. The CDR3 consists of 16 residues. Germline CDR1 is GTSNPN and CDR2 is SVGIG (reference sequence). The trim removed 6 bases at V and 0 bases at J, leaving 11 bases unmatched. The CDR3 coding sequence is TGTGCCTGTCTCTCACAGGGGCCGAGCTCCTACAATGAGCAGTTCTTC. Amino acid sequence: CACLSQGPSSYNEQFF.

This clonotype was found many times. The chain combines TRBV2 with TRBJ2-3, with 9 bases matching TRBD2. Germline V gives CDR1 SNHLY, CDR2 FYNNEI. Trimming took 2 bases from V and 2 from J; bases not matched to a gene: 5. This CDR3 has 16 residues. CDR3 sequence (DNA): TGTGCCAGCAGTGAAAGGGCTAGCGGGACCACAGATACGCAGTATTTT. Its protein product is CASSERASGTTDTQYF.

This clonotype was counted at least ten times. V gene TRBV3-1 combines with J gene TRBJ1-5; unclear D gene. V lost 1 base to trimming and J lost 4 bases, with 11 bases between them. Germline V gives CDR1 LGHDT, CDR2 YNNKEL (reference sequence). This CDR3 comprises 15 residues. The CDR3 loop is CASSQANGANQPQHF. The CDR3 DNA sequence: TGTGCCAGCAGCCAAGCGAACGGAGCAAATCAGCCCCAGCATTTT.

At least ten counts were recorded for this clonotype. This rearrangement joins TRBV29-1 to TRBJ2-5; 13 positions agree with TRBD2. Germline V lookup: CDR1 SQVTM, CDR2 ANQGSEA. The CDR3 runs 18 residues. Trimming at V came to 6 bases and at J to 0 bases, leaving 13 bases not matched to a gene. CDR3 coding DNA: TGCAGCGTCGCCTACCCGGGACTAGCGGGGACGTACCAAGAGACCCAGTACTTC. Its translation is CSVAYPGLAGTYQETQYF.

This clonotype was seen ten or more times. The CDR3 coding sequence is TGTGCCAGTAGTATTACAGGGGGCTATGAGCAGTTCTTC. Its translation is CASSITGGYEQFF. The chain links TRBV19 to TRBJ2-1; 9 bases match TRBD1. The CDR3 has 13 residues. Germline V gives CDR1 LNHDA, CDR2 SQIVND (reference sequence). With V trimmed by 3 bases and J by 8 bases, 2 bases remained unmatched. The entire variable domain, with the rest obtained from reference TRBV19 and TRBJ2-1, is as follows: DGGITQSPKYLFRKEGQNVTLSCEQNLNHDAMYWYRQDPGQGLRLIYYSQIVNDFQKGDIAEGYSVSREKKESFPLTVTSAQKNPTAFYLCASSITGGYEQFFGPGTRLTVL.

This clonotype rates as medium-sized. The CDR3 region has the DNA TGCAGCGTTGACAGGGAAGGCCAAGAGACCCAGTACTTC. Translating it yields CSVDREGQETQYF. V gene TRBV29-1 combines with J gene TRBJ2-5; a possible D gene is TRBD1 (5 bases). The CDR3 spans 13 residues. Between the trimmed V and J ends, which lost 3 bases and 1 base, there was a span of 9 bases. CDR1 is SQVTM, CDR2 ANQGSEA, per germline.

This clonotype was observed at least ten times. The V gene is TRBV3-1, the J gene TRBJ2-7; D gene ambiguous. Germline lookup yields CDR1 LGHDT and CDR2 YNNKEL (reference sequence). V lost 5 bases and J lost 3, with 14 bases in between. The CDR3 loop spans 14 amino acids. The CDR3 DNA is TGTGCCAGCAGCTTGGCCAGTACCTACTACGAGCAGTACTTC. This gives the protein CASSLASTYYEQYF.